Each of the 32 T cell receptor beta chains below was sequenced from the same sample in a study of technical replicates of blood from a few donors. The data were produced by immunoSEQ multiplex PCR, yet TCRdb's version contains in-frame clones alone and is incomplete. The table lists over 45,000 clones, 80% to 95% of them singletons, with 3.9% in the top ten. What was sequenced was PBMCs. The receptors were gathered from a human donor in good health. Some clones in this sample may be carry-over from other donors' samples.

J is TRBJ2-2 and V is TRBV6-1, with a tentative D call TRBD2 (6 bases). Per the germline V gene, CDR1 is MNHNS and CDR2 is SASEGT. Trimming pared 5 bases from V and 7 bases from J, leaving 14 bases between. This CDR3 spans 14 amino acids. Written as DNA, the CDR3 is TGTGCCAGCAGTCTCGGGAGCCGCAACGGGGAGCTGTTTTTT. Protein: CASSLGSRNGELFF.

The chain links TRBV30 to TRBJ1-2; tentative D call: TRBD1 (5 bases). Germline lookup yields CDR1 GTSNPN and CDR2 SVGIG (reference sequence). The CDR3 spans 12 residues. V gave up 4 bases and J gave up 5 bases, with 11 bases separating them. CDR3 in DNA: TGTGCCTGGAATCCAGACAGTTATGGCTACACCTTC. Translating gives CAWNPDSYGYTF.

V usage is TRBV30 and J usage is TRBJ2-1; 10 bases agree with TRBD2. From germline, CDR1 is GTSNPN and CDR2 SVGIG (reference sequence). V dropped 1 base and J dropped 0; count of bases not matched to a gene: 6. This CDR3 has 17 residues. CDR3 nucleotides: TGTGCCTGGAGTGGACTAGCGGGCCGGACCTCCTACAATGAGCAGTTCTTC. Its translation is CAWSGLAGRTSYNEQFF.

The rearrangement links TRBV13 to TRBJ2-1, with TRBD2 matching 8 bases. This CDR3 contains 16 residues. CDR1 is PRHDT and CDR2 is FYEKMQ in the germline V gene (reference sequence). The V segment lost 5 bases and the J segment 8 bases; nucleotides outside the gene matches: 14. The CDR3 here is CASSPTLSGVRYEQFF. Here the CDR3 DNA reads TGTGCCAGCAGCCCCACCCTTAGCGGGGTAAGGTATGAGCAGTTCTTC.

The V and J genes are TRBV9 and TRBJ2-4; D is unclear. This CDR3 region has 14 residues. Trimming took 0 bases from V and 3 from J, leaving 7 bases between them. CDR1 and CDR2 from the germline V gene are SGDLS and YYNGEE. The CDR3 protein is CASSVGQNKNIQYF. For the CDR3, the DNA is TGTGCCAGCAGCGTAGGCCAGAACAAAAACATTCAGTACTTC.

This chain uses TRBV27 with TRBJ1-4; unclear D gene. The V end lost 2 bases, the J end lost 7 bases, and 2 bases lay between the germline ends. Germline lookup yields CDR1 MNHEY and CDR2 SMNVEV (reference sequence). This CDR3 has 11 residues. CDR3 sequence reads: CASSLLEKLFF. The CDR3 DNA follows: TGTGCCAGCAGTTTACTTGAAAAACTGTTTTTT.

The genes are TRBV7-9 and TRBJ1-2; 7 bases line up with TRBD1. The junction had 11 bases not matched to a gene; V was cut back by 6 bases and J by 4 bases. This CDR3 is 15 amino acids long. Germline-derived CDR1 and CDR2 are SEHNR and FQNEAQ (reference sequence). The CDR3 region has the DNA TGTGCCAGCAGTTCTGCCGGGACAGACGTCTATGGCTACACCTTC. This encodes CASSSAGTDVYGYTF.

CDR3 sequence: CASSSQGALNYGYTF. The DNA for the CDR3 is TGTGCCAGCAGCTCACAGGGGGCCCTTAACTATGGCTACACCTTC. The chain combines TRBV13 with TRBJ1-2, with 9 bases identical to TRBD1. CDR3 size: 15 residues. V dropped 4 bases and J dropped 1; count of bases not matched to a gene: 4. In germline, CDR1 is PRHDT, CDR2 FYEKMQ (reference sequence). Full variable domain (rest looked up from reference TRBV13 and TRBJ1-2): AAGVIQSPRHLIKEKRETATLKCYPIPRHDTVYWYQQGPGQDPQFLISFYEKMQSDKGSIPDRFSAQQFSDYHSELNMSSLELGDSALYFCASSSQGALNYGYTFGSGTRLTVV.

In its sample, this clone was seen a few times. The CDR3 sequence is CAWSPRVGTEAFF. CDR3 sequence (DNA): TGTGCCTGGAGTCCCCGGGTGGGCACTGAAGCTTTCTTT. The chain is built from TRBV30 and TRBJ1-1; D is unresolved. The V end was cut by 2 bases, the J end by 4 bases, with 11 bases between. The germline V gene has CDR1 GTSNPN and CDR2 SVGIG (reference sequence). The CDR3 is made up of 13 amino acids.

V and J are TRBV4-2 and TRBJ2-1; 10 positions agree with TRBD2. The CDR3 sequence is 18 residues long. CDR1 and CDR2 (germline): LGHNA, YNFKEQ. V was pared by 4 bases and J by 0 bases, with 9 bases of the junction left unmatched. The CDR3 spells CASSPTRTSGSSYNEQFF. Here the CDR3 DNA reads TGTGCCAGCAGCCCGACGCGGACTAGCGGAAGCTCCTACAATGAGCAGTTCTTC.

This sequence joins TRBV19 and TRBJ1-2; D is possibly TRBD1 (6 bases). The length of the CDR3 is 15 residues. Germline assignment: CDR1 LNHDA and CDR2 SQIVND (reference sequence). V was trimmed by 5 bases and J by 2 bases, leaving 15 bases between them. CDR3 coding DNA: TGTGCCAGTAGTCCCTCCTTGGACAGAAACTATGGCTACACCTTC. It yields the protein CASSPSLDRNYGYTF.

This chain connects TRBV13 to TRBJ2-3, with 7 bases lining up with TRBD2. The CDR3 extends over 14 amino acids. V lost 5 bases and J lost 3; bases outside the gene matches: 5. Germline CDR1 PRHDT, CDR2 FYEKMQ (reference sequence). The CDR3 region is CASSPTSKTDTQYF. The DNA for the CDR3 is TGTGCCAGCAGCCCGACTAGCAAGACAGATACGCAGTATTTT.

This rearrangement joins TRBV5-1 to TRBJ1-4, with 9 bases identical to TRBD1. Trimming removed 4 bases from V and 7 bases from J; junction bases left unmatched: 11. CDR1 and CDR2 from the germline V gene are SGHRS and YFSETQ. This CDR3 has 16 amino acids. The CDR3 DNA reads TGCGCCAGCAGCGGGGCCGGGACAGGGTGGGGTGAAAAACTGTTTTTT. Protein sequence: CASSGAGTGWGEKLFF.

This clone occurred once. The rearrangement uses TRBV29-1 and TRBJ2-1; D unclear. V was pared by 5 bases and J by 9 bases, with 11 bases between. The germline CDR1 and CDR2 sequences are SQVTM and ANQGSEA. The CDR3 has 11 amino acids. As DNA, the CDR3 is TGCAGCGTTTTTAGTAATCCTGAGCAGTTCTTC. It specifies CSVFSNPEQFF.

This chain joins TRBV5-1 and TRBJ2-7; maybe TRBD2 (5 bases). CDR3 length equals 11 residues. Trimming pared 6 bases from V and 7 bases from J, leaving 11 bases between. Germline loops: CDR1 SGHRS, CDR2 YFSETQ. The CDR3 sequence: CASTGGTEQYF. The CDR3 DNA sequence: TGCGCCAGCACTGGAGGTACGGAGCAGTACTTC.

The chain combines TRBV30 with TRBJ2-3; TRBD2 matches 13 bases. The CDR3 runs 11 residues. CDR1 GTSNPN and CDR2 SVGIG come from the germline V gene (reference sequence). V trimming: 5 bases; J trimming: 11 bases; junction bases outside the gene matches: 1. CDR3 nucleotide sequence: TGTGCCTGGGGGACTAGCGGGATGCAGTATTTT. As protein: CAWGTSGMQYF.

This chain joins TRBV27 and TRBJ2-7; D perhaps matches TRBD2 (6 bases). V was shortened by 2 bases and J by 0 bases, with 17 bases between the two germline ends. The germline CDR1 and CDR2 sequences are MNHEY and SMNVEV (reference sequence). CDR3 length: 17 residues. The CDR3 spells CASSLRIRDSYSYEQYF. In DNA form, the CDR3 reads TGTGCCAGCAGTTTACGAATCCGGGACTCGTACTCCTACGAGCAGTACTTC.

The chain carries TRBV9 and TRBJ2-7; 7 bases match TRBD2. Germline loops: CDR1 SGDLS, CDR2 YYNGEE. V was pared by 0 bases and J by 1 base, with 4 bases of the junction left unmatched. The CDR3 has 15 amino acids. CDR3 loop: CASSVGWRGSYEQYF. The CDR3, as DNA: TGTGCCAGCAGCGTAGGGTGGCGGGGGTCCTACGAGCAGTACTTC.

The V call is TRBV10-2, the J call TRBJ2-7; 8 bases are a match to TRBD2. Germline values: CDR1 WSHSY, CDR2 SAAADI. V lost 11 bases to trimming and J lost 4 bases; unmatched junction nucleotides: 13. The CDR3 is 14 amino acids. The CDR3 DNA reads TGCGCCGGATGGACCGGGAGGGCGGTTTACGAGCAGTACTTC. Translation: CAGWTGRAVYEQYF.

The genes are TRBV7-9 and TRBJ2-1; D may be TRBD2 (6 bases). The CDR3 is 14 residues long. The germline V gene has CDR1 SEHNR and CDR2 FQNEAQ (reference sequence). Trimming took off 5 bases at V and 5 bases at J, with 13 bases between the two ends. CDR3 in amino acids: CASSPAGRHNEQFF. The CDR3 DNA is TGTGCCAGCAGCCCCGCGGGGCGTCACAATGAGCAGTTCTTC.

The chain's CDR3 is CASSLGTRLAGAISEQYF. The CDR3 nucleotides are TGTGCCAGCAGCTTAGGGACGCGACTAGCGGGAGCTATTAGCGAGCAGTACTTC. The V call is TRBV7-2, the J call TRBJ2-7; TRBD2 aligns across 12 bases. Germline values: CDR1 SGHTA, CDR2 FQGNSA. The CDR3 totals 18 residues. The junction had 13 bases not matched to a gene; V was cut back by 1 base and J by 6 bases.

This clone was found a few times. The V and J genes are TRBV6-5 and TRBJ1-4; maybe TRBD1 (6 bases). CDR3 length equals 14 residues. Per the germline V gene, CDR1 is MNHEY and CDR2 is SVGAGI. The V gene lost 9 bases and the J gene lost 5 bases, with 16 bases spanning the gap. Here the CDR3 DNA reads TGTGCCAGTTCGGACGGACAGTGGAATGAAAAACTGTTTTTT. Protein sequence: CASSDGQWNEKLFF.

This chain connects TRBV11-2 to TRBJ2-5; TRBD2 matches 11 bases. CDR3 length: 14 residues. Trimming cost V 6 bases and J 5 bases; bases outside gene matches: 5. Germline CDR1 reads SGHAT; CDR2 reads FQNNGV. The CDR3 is CASRGLAEGETQYF. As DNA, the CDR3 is TGTGCCAGCAGGGGACTAGCGGAGGGGGAGACCCAGTACTTC.

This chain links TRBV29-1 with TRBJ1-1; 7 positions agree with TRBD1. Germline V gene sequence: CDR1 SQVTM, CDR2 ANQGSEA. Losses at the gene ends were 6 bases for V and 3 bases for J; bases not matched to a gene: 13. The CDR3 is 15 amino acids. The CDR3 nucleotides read TGCAGCGTCGAACCAGACAGGGTGGTATACACTGAAGCTTTCTTT. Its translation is CSVEPDRVVYTEAFF.

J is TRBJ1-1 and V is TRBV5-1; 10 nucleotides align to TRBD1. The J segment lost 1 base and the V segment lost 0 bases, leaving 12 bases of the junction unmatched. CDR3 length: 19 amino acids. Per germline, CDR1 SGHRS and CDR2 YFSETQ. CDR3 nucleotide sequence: TGCGCCAGCAGCTTGGCGGGACAGGGGTTATCGGCAGCGAACACTGAAGCTTTCTTT. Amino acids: CASSLAGQGLSAANTEAFF. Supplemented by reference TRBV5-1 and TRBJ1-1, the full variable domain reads KAGVTQTPRYLIKTRGQQVTLSCSPISGHRSVSWYQQTPGQGLQFLFEYFSETQRNKGNFPGRFSGRQFSNSRSEMNVSTLELGDSALYLCASSLAGQGLSAANTEAFFGQGTRLTVV.

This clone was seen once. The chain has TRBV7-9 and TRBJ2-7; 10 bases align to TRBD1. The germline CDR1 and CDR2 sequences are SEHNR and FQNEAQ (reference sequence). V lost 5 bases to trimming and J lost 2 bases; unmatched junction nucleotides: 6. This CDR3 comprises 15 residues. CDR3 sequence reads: CASSGKDRGAYEQYF. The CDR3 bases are TGTGCCAGCAGCGGGAAGGACAGGGGGGCCTACGAGCAGTACTTC.

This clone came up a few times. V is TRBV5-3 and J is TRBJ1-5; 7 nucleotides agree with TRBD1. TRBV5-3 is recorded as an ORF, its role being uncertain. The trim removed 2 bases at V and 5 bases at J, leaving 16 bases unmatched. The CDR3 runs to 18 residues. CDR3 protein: CARSFHRLDRDPYQPQHF. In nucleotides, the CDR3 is TGTGCCAGAAGCTTCCACCGTTTAGACAGGGACCCTTATCAGCCCCAGCATTTT.

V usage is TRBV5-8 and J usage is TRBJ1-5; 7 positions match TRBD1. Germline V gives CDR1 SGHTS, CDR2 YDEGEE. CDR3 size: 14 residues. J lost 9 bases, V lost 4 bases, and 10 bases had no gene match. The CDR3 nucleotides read TGTGCCAGCAGCCCCCGGGACAGCCGGAGGCCCCAGCATTTT. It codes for CASSPRDSRRPQHF.

The CDR3 sequence is CASSSGLPGQPQHF. In nucleotides, the CDR3 is TGTGCCAGCAGCTCGGGACTCCCGGGGCAGCCCCAGCATTTT. The chain recombines TRBV7-9 with TRBJ1-5, with D perhaps TRBD1 (5 bases). The length of the CDR3 is 14 residues. Germline CDR1 reads SEHNR; CDR2 reads FQNEAQ (reference sequence). Trimming took 4 bases from V and 7 from J, leaving 14 bases between them.

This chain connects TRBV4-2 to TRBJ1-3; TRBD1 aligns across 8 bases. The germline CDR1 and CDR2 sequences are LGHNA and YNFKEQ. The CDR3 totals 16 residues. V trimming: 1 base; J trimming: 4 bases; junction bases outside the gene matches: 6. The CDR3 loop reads CASSQAPGTGGNTIYF. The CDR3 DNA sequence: TGTGCCAGCAGCCAAGCGCCCGGGACAGGAGGAAACACCATATATTTT.

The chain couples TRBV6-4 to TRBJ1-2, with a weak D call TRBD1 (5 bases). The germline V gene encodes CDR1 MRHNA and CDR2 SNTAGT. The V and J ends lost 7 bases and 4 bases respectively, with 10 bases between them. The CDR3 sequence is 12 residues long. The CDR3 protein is CASTGGSYGYTF. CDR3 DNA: TGTGCCAGCACGGGGGGGAGCTATGGCTACACCTTC.

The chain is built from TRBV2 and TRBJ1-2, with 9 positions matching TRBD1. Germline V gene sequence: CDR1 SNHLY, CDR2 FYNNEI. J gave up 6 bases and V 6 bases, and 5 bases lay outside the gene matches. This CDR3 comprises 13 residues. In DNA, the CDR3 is TGTGCCAGCAGGAAGGACAGGGGTAATGGCTACACCTTC. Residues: CASRKDRGNGYTF.